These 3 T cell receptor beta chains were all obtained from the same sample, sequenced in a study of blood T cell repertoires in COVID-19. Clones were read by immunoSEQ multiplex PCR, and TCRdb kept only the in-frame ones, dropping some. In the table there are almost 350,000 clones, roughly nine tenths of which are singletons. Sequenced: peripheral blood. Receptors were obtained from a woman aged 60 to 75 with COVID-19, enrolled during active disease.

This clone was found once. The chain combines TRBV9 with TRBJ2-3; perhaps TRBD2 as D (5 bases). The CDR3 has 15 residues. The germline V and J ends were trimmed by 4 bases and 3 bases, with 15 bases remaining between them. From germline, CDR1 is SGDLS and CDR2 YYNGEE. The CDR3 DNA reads TGTGCCAGCAGCAACACGGACGGCGGGACAGATACGCAGTATTTT. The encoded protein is CASSNTDGGTDTQYF.

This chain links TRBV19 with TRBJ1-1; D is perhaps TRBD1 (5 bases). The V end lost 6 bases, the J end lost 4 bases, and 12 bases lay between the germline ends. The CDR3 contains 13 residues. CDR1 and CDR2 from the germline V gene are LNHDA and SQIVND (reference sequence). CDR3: CASRKGGTTEAFF. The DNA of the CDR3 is TGTGCCAGTAGGAAGGGAGGGACCACTGAAGCTTTCTTT. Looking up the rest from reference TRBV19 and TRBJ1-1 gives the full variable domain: DGGITQSPKYLFRKEGQNVTLSCEQNLNHDAMYWYRQDPGQGLRLIYYSQIVNDFQKGDIAEGYSVSREKKESFPLTVTSAQKNPTAFYLCASRKGGTTEAFFGQGTRLTVV.

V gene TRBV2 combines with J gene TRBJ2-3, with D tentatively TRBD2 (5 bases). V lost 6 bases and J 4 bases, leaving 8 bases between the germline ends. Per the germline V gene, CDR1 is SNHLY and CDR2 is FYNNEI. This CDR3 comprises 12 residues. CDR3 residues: CASRAGPDTQYF. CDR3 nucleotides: TGTGCCAGCAGGGCGGGTCCAGATACGCAGTATTTT.